The 17 T cell receptor beta chains below all came from one sample that was sequenced in a study of PD-1 blockade in classical Hodgkin lymphoma. Time point indicated: cycle 4 day 1 (C4D1), after about 6 weeks of nivolumab. The patients all showed relapse after autologous stem cell transplantation, while their brentuximab vedotin exposure varied. The table came from immunoSEQ multiplex PCR; TCRdb's copy has only in-frame clones and leaves some out. The sample holds 15,000 to 20,000 clones, 60% to 75% seen once. The starting material was peripheral blood mononuclear cells (PBMCs), obtained before the fourth cycle of nivolumab. The receptor source for this set is a human donor with classical Hodgkin lymphoma.

In nucleotides, the CDR3 is TGTGCCAGCAGTTCCCCTGGACAGGTTGTCTTGGAAAAACTGTTTTTT. This gives the protein CASSSPGQVVLEKLFF. The V and J genes are TRBV28 and TRBJ1-4, with 7 bases lining up with TRBD1. V was clipped by 4 bases and J by 8 bases; unmatched bases: 13. Per germline, CDR1 MDHEN and CDR2 SYDVKM. The CDR3 length is 16 residues.

The chain uses TRBV6-1 and TRBJ2-2, with 11 bases that match TRBD2. After removal of 9 bases from V and 6 bases from J, the junction contained 6 bases not matched to a gene. CDR3 length equals 14 residues. Germline V gene sequence: CDR1 MNHNS, CDR2 SASEGT. The CDR3 region has the DNA TGTGCCAGACTAGCGGGAGCCCCAGCCGGGGAGCTGTTTTTT. This gives the protein CARLAGAPAGELFF.

This clone occurred a few times. This rearrangement joins TRBV9 to TRBJ1-6; 7 bases map to TRBD1. In germline, CDR1 is SGDLS, CDR2 YYNGEE. V shed 0 bases, J shed 8 bases, and the junction held 2 bases outside the gene matches. This CDR3 has 14 residues. The CDR3: CASSVEGAYSPLHF. The CDR3 nucleotides are TGTGCCAGCAGCGTAGAGGGGGCCTATTCACCCCTCCACTTT.

The V and J genes are TRBV5-1 and TRBJ2-1; D gene ambiguous. Per germline, CDR1 SGHRS and CDR2 YFSETQ. The CDR3 is 12 amino acids. Trimming cost V 1 base and J 4 bases, with 3 bases left between them. In DNA, the CDR3 is TGCGCCAGCAGCTTGAATTACAATGAGCAGTTCTTC. Translated: CASSLNYNEQFF.

The V gene is TRBV6-5, the J gene TRBJ2-7, with no clear D. The CDR3 is 11 amino acids. Per the germline V gene, CDR1 is MNHEY and CDR2 is SVGAGI. V lost 0 bases to trimming and J lost 7 bases, with 4 bases between them. DNA for the CDR3: TGTGCCAGCAGTTACTCGAAAGAGCAGTACTTC. Translated: CASSYSKEQYF.

This clone was picked up one time. The rearrangement uses TRBV18 and TRBJ1-1; 9 bases are a match to TRBD1. Germline values: CDR1 KGHSH, CDR2 LQKENI. V was pared by 5 bases and J by 3 bases, with 7 bases of the junction left unmatched. The CDR3 is 15 residues long. CDR3 protein: CASSSTGGPYTEAFF. CDR3 sequence (DNA): TGTGCCAGCTCATCAACAGGGGGCCCATACACTGAAGCTTTCTTT. The complete variable domain, with remaining parts taken from reference TRBV18 and TRBJ1-1, reads NAGVMQNPRHLVRRRGQEARLRCSPMKGHSHVYWYRQLPEEGLKFMVYLQKENIIDESGMPKERFSAEFPKEGPSILRIQQVVRGDSAAYFCASSSTGGPYTEAFFGQGTRLTVV.

The rearrangement uses TRBV7-2 and TRBJ2-3; the D is unclear. The V end lost 1 base, the J end lost 5 bases, and 10 bases lay between the germline ends. Germline V gene data show CDR1 as SGHTA and CDR2 as FQGNSA. There are 14 residues in the CDR3. The DNA of the CDR3 is TGTGCCAGCAGCTTAGTTTCATCGGGAGATACGCAGTATTTT. Residues: CASSLVSSGDTQYF.

V gene TRBV28 combines with J gene TRBJ2-2; 7 bases are a match to TRBD2. In germline, CDR1 is MDHEN, CDR2 SYDVKM. V shed 5 bases and J 5 bases; nucleotides not matched to a gene: 8. The CDR3 covers 15 residues. The CDR3 region has the DNA TGTGCCAGCAGTACACTAGAGGGAGGGACCGGGGAGCTGTTTTTT. Amino acid sequence: CASSTLEGGTGELFF.

This sequence joins TRBV27 and TRBJ2-5; D remains unclear. Trimming removed 8 bases from V and 2 bases from J, with 6 bases in between. This CDR3 contains 11 residues. In germline, CDR1 is MNHEY, CDR2 SMNVEV (reference sequence). This CDR3 is CASLWQETQYF. The CDR3 nucleotides are TGTGCCAGCCTTTGGCAAGAGACCCAGTACTTC.

V is TRBV5-4 and J is TRBJ1-1; D uncertain. This CDR3 comprises 16 residues. Germline V gene data show CDR1 as SGHNT and CDR2 as YYREEE (reference sequence). Trimming left V 0 bases short and J 0 bases short, with 12 bases between. The CDR3 region is CASSLVGGLMNTEAFF. CDR3 coding DNA: TGTGCCAGCAGCTTGGTTGGTGGGCTAATGAACACTGAAGCTTTCTTT.

The chain carries TRBV19 and TRBJ1-1; possibly TRBD1 for D (5 bases). Trimming removed 3 bases from V and 6 bases from J, with 5 bases in between. Looked up from germline, CDR1 is LNHDA and CDR2 is SQIVND (reference sequence). This CDR3 is built from 11 residues. The CDR3 is CASSMGAEAFF. The CDR3 nucleotides read TGTGCCAGTAGTATGGGGGCTGAAGCTTTCTTT.

This chain's CDR3 is CASSLVGELFF. Written as DNA, the CDR3 is TGTGCCAGCAGCTTAGTGGGGGAGCTGTTTTTT. The chain couples TRBV7-5 to TRBJ2-2. TRBV7-5 is described as a pseudogene. This CDR3 comprises 11 residues.

To note about this clone: Different DNA sequences within this sample yield the same CDR3. The rearrangement joins TRBV6-5 to TRBJ2-7; D is possibly TRBD1 (6 bases). The CDR3 spans 14 residues. Germline CDR1 and CDR2: MNHEY and SVGAGI. V lost 6 bases and J lost 2, with 14 bases in between. CDR3 in amino acids: CASSWGQGPYEQYF. The CDR3 DNA reads TGTGCCAGCAGCTGGGGGCAGGGCCCCTACGAGCAGTACTTC.

The chain carries TRBV4-2 and TRBJ1-4, with D hard to call. CDR3 length equals 12 residues. Germline CDR1 reads LGHNA; CDR2 reads YNFKEQ. V lost 0 bases, J lost 8 bases, and 4 bases lay in between. This CDR3 is CASSQEGEKLFF. CDR3 sequence (DNA): TGTGCCAGCAGCCAAGAGGGGGAAAAACTGTTTTTT.

In DNA form, the CDR3 reads TGTGCCATCGGGGGGAGGGATGAAAAACTGTTTTTT. Translation: CAIGGRDEKLFF. This chain connects TRBV28 to TRBJ1-4, with a weak D call TRBD1 (5 bases). The CDR3 consists of 12 residues. V gave up 10 bases and J gave up 6 bases, with 12 bases separating them. CDR1 MDHEN and CDR2 SYDVKM come from the germline V gene.

This clone was detected once. V is TRBV28 and J is TRBJ2-5; D not resolved. The V gene's germline CDR1 is MDHEN and CDR2 SYDVKM. This CDR3 is built from 13 residues. The V end lost 6 bases, the J end lost 5 bases, and 13 bases lay between the germline ends. CDR3 sequence: CASSPPLGETQYF. In nucleotides, the CDR3 is TGTGCCAGCAGCCCCCCTTTGGGGGAGACCCAGTACTTC.

The chain employs TRBV6-1 and TRBJ1-2; D unclear. CDR1 and CDR2 from the germline V gene are MNHNS and SASEGT. V dropped 5 bases and J dropped 2 bases, with 3 bases sitting between them. The CDR3 sequence is 11 residues long. The chain's CDR3 is CASSNNYGYTF. The CDR3 coding sequence is TGTGCCAGCAGTAACAACTATGGCTACACCTTC.